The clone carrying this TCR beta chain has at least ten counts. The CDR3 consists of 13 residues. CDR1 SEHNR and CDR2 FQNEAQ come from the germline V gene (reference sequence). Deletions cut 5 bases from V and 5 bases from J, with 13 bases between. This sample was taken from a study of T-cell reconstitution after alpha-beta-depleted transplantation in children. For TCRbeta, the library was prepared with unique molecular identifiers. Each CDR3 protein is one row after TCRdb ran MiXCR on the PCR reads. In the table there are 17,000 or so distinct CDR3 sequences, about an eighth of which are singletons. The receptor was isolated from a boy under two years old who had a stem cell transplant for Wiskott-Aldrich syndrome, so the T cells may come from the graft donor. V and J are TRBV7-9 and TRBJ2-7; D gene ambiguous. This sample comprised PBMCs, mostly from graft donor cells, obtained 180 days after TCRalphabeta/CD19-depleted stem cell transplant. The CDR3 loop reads CASSPRQFHEQYF. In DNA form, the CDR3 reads TGTGCCAGCAGCCCCAGACAATTCCACGAGCAGTACTTC.